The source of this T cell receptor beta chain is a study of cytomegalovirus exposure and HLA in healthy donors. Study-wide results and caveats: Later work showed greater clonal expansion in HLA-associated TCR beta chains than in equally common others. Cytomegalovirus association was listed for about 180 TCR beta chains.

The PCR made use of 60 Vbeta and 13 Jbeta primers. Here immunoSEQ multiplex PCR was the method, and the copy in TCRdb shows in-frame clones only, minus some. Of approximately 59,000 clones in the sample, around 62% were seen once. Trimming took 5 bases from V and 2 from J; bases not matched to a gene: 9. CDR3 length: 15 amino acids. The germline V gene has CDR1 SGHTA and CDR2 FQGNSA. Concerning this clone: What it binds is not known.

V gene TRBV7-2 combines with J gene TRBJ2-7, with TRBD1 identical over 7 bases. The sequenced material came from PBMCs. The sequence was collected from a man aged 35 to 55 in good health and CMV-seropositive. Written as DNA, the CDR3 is TGTGCCAGCAGCCGTCAAACAGGGGTCACCTACGAGCAGTACTTC. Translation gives CASSRQTGVTYEQYF.